One sample yielded the 14 T cell receptor beta chains listed below, sequenced in a study of blood T cell repertoires in COVID-19. Method: immunoSEQ multiplex PCR; TCRdb's copy keeps in-frame clones and lacks some. The data show approximately 270,000 clones, with around nine tenths seen just once and about 8.8% held by the top ten. The sample was peripheral blood. The receptors stem from a man in his forties or fifties with active or convalescent COVID-19.

The chain recombines TRBV30 with TRBJ1-4; 7 nucleotides line up with TRBD1. The CDR3 covers 17 residues. V shed 3 bases and J 3 bases; nucleotides not matched to a gene: 13. Germline-derived CDR1 and CDR2 are GTSNPN and SVGIG (reference sequence). The CDR3 loop is CAWRDYTGARANEKLFF. CDR3 bases: TGTGCCTGGAGGGATTATACAGGGGCGCGGGCTAATGAAAAACTGTTTTTT.

V gene TRBV5-5 combines with J gene TRBJ1-5; 7 bases align to TRBD1. The CDR3 loop spans 16 amino acids. V gave up 0 bases and J gave up 1 base; unmatched junction bases: 4. The germline V gene has CDR1 SGHKS and CDR2 YYEKEE (reference sequence). The CDR3 loop is CASSLASGGSNQPQHF. Written as DNA, the CDR3 is TGTGCCAGCAGCTTGGCCTCAGGGGGGAGCAATCAGCCCCAGCATTTT.

The chain uses TRBV7-9 and TRBJ2-2; D is uncertain. V was shortened by 1 base and J by 0 bases, with 9 bases between the two germline ends. The germline gives CDR1 SEHNR, CDR2 FQNEAQ (reference sequence). The CDR3 is 16 residues long. In nucleotides, the CDR3 is TGTGCCAGCAGCTTAGTCAGATACGCGAACACCGGGGAGCTGTTTTTT. Translation gives CASSLVRYANTGELFF.

The genes are TRBV13 and TRBJ1-5, with D possibly TRBD1 on 5 matching bases. The V and J ends lost 5 bases and 6 bases respectively, with 8 bases between them. Germline CDR1 reads PRHDT; CDR2 reads FYEKMQ (reference sequence). CDR3 length equals 12 residues. DNA of the CDR3: TGTGCCAGCAGCCCAGGGCGTCAGCCCCAGCATTTT. The encoded protein is CASSPGRQPQHF.

The chain employs TRBV11-3 and TRBJ2-7, with D possibly TRBD1 on 6 matching bases. CDR1 and CDR2 from the germline V gene are SGHNT and YENEEA. V lost 4 bases and J 7 bases, leaving 17 bases between the germline ends. This CDR3 spans 14 amino acids. This CDR3 reads CASSSGTQGGEQYF. The CDR3 DNA follows: TGTGCCAGCAGCTCCGGGACACAAGGTGGGGAGCAGTACTTC.

This clone was seen more than once but under ten times. The CDR3 loop reads CASSFMRDNEQFF. For the CDR3, the DNA is TGTGCCAGCAGCTTCATGCGGGACAATGAGCAGTTCTTC. The rearrangement joins TRBV11-3 to TRBJ2-1, with D possibly being TRBD2 (5 bases). The CDR3 is 13 residues long. Trimming stripped 3 bases from V and 5 bases from J, with 8 bases between. CDR1 SGHNT and CDR2 YENEEA come from the germline V gene.

The J gene is TRBJ2-5, the V gene TRBV3-1 (or the pseudogene TRBV3-2), with D possibly matching TRBD2 (5 bases). Germline lookup yields CDR1 LGHDT and CDR2 YNNKEL (reference sequence). Trimming stripped 4 bases from V and 5 bases from J, with 11 bases between. This CDR3 contains 13 residues. The CDR3 coding sequence is TGTGCCAGCAGCCCCGGGCCGGGGGAGACCCAGTACTTC. Its protein product is CASSPGPGETQYF.

There are a few counts of this clone. V gene TRBV5-7 combines with J gene TRBJ2-7; TRBD1 agrees at 8 bases. TRBV5-7 counts as an open reading frame of uncertain function. The CDR3 is 16 residues long. Germline trimming cut 4 bases from V and 2 bases from J; bases unmatched to any gene: 11. CDR3 protein: CASSRGQGESPYEQYF. CDR3 sequence (DNA): TGTGCCAGCAGCCGAGGACAGGGCGAATCCCCCTACGAGCAGTACTTC.

This chain connects TRBV18 to TRBJ1-1; D ambiguous. V gave up 8 bases and J gave up 8 bases, with 12 bases separating them. CDR1 is KGHSH, CDR2 LQKENI, per germline. The CDR3 covers 11 residues. The CDR3 protein is CASKYGDEAFF. The CDR3 nucleotides read TGTGCCAGCAAATACGGAGACGAAGCTTTCTTT.

This chain links TRBV24-1 with TRBJ2-1, with D tentatively TRBD2 (5 bases). The V gene lost 4 bases and the J gene lost 4 bases, with 13 bases spanning the gap. The germline CDR1 and CDR2 sequences are KGHDR and SFDVKD. The CDR3 runs to 15 residues. This CDR3 is CATSDTPRGYNEQFF. In nucleotides, the CDR3 is TGTGCCACCAGTGACACCCCCCGGGGATACAATGAGCAGTTCTTC.

The chain has TRBV3-1 (or the pseudogene TRBV3-2) and TRBJ1-1; D may be TRBD1 (5 bases). CDR3 length: 14 residues. The germline V and J ends were trimmed by 4 bases and 6 bases, with 15 bases remaining between them. Germline CDR1 reads LGHDT; CDR2 reads YNNKEL (reference sequence). The CDR3 DNA sequence: TGTGCCAGCAGCCTAAGCGGGGCAGGTTCTGAAGCTTTCTTT. It yields the protein CASSLSGAGSEAFF.

The chain is built from TRBV5-1 and TRBJ2-7; maybe TRBD2 (7 bases). Germline values: CDR1 SGHRS, CDR2 YFSETQ. Deletions cut 1 base from V and 9 bases from J, with 17 bases between. CDR3 size: 14 residues. CDR3 residues: CASSLNGGAAGQYF. CDR3 DNA: TGCGCCAGCAGCTTGAATGGGGGGGCGGCAGGGCAGTACTTC.

The chain uses TRBV2 and TRBJ2-1, with no clear D. Trimming removed 6 bases at V and 8 bases at J, with 17 bases between. The germline CDR1 and CDR2 sequences are SNHLY and FYNNEI. This CDR3 has 14 amino acids. CDR3 bases: TGTGCCAGCAGGGCGGAATCCGATTCCCATGAGCAGTTCTTC. Its translation is CASRAESDSHEQFF.

The J gene is TRBJ1-2, the V gene TRBV4-2; no clear D. Germline V gene lookup returns CDR1 LGHNA and CDR2 YNFKEQ. The CDR3 runs 15 residues. V was trimmed by 0 bases and J by 0 bases, leaving 8 bases between them. CDR3 bases: TGTGCCAGCAGCCAAGATGGTACAGCTAACTATGGCTACACCTTC. Translation gives CASSQDGTANYGYTF.